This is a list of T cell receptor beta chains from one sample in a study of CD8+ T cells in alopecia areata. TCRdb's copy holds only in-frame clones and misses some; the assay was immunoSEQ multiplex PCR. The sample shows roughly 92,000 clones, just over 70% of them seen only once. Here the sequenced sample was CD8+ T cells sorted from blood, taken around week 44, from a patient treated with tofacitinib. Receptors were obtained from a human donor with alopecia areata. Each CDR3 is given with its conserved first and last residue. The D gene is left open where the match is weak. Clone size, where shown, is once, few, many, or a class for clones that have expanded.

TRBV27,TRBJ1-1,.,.,TGTGCCAGCAGTTTATCGACGGGGACGGTCACTGAAGCTTTCTTT,CASSLSTGTVTEAFF
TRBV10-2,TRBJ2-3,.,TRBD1,TGCGCCAGCAGTCTACTGGACAGGGGTAGCACAGATACGCAGTATTTT,CASSLLDRGSTDTQYF
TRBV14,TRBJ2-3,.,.,TGTGCCAGCAGCCAAGGCATAGGGGCTAGCACAGATACGCAGTATTTT,CASSQGIGASTDTQYF
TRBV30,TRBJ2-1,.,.,TGTGCCTGGACGGGACTCCGCAACAATGAGCAGTTCTTC,CAWTGLRNNEQFF
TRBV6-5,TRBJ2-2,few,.,TGTGCCAGCAGTTACTCCCCCCCGAACACCGGGGAGCTGTTTTTT,CASSYSPPNTGELFF
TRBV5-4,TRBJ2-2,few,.,TGTGCCAGCAGCTCATTTCAGGGTTCCTCCGGGGAGCTGTTTTTT,CASSSFQGSSGELFF
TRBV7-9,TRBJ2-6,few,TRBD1,TGTGCCAGCAGCCCCCGGACAGGGGTCAACGTCCTGACTTTC,CASSPRTGVNVLTF
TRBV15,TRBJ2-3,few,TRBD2,TGTGCCACCAGCAGAGATGAGGCTAGCGGGGAGTCAGATACGCAGTATTTT,CATSRDEASGESDTQYF
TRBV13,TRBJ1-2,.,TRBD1,TGTGCCAGCAGCCCTCAAAGCGACAGGGCCTATGGCTACACCTTC,CASSPQSDRAYGYTF
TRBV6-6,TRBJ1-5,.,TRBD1,TGTGCCAGCAGCCTCGGACAGGGCTACCGGCAGCCCCAGCATTTT,CASSLGQGYRQPQHF
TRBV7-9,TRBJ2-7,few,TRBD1,TGTGCCAGCAGCTCGACAGGGCTTATCTACGAGCAGTACTTC,CASSSTGLIYEQYF
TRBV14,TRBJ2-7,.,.,TGTGCCAGCAGCCAAGAGGGCTTCTCCTACGAGCAGTACTTC,CASSQEGFSYEQYF
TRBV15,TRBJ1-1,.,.,TGTGCCACCAGCAGAGTCAGCGAGAACACTGAAGCTTTCTTT,CATSRVSENTEAFF
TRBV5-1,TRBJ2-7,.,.,TGCGCCAGCAGCTTGGGCCCAGGGGAGTACGAGCAGTACTTC,CASSLGPGEYEQYF
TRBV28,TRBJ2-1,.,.,TGTGCCAGCAGTTACGAAGACACAAACTCCTACAATGAGCAGTTCTTC,CASSYEDTNSYNEQFF
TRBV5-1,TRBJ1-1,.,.,TGCGCCAGCACCGGGGGGGCAGACGAAGCTTTCTTT,CASTGGADEAFF
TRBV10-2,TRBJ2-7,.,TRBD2,TGCGCCAGCAAACCGGGACTAGCTGGCGAGCAGTACTTC,CASKPGLAGEQYF
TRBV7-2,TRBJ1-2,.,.,TGTGCCAGCAGCCTGGACGTCTATGGCTACACCTTC,CASSLDVYGYTF
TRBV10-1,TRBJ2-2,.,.,TGCGCCAGCAGTGAGTGGACGGATACCGGGGAGCTGTTTTTT,CASSEWTDTGELFF
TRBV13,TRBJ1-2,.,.,TGTGCCAGCAGCTTAGGTCGGGGTTCGCGAGGCTACACCTTC,CASSLGRGSRGYTF
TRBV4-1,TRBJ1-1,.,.,TGCGCCAGCAGCCTCCTTGGGGGGGCTGAAGCTTTCTTT,CASSLLGGAEAFF
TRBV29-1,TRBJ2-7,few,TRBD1,TGCAGCGTTAGGGACAGCTCCTACGAGCAGTACTTC,CSVRDSSYEQYF
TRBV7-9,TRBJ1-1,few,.,TGTGCCAGCAGCTTTGCAGCTGAAGCTTTCTTT,CASSFAAEAFF
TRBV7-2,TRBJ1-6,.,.,TGTGCCAGCAGCCTCCGCCGGGGATTAGTTAATTCACCCCTCCACTTT,CASSLRRGLVNSPLHF
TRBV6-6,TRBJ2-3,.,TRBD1,TGTGCCAGCAGCCCCCGGAGCCGGGACAGGGAGCAGTATTTT,CASSPRSRDREQYF
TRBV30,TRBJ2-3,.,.,TGTGCCTGGCGGGGATACACAGATACGCAGTATTTT,CAWRGYTDTQYF
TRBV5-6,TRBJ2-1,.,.,TGTGCCAGCAGCTTTAATTTGTACAATGAGCAGTTCTTC,CASSFNLYNEQFF
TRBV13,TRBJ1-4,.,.,TGTGCCAGCAGCTCACCGGCGCAAAACAGGGAAAAACTGTTTTTT,CASSSPAQNREKLFF
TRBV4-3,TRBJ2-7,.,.,TGCGCCAGCAGCCAAGATGTCACCGATTCCGAGCAGTACTTC,CASSQDVTDSEQYF
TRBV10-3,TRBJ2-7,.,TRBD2,TGTGCCATCAGTGATTTTGGGGGGGACTCCTACGAGCAGTACTTC,CAISDFGGDSYEQYF
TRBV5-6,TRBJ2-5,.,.,TGTGCCAGCAGCCTCCGGGAGACCCAGTACTTC,CASSLRETQYF
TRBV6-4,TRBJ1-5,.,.,TGTGCCAGCAGTGACGTTTGTCAGGGGAGATATAGCAATCAGCCCCAGCATTTT,CASSDVCQGRYSNQPQHF
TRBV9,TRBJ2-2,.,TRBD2,TGTGCCAGCAGCGCAGGGGGACTAGCGGGGGTTAAAAACACCGGGGAGCTGTTTTTT,CASSAGGLAGVKNTGELFF
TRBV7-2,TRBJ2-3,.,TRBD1,TGTGCCAGCAGCCTTTTCGACAGGGGGCACACAGATACGCAGTATTTT,CASSLFDRGHTDTQYF
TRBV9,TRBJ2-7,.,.,TGTGCCAGCAGCGTAGAGGGGTCGGGCTACGAGCAGTACTTC,CASSVEGSGYEQYF
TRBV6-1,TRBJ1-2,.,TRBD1,TGTGCCAGCAGTGACGGACAGGGCGCTAACTATGGCTACACCTTC,CASSDGQGANYGYTF
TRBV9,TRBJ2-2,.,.,TGTGCCAGCAGCCCAGCTACCTCCGGGGAGCTGTTTTTT,CASSPATSGELFF
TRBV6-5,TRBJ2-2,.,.,TGTGCCAGCAGTTACGGTTCTGGGGCGGCCGGGGTGGAGCTGTTTTTT,CASSYGSGAAGVELFF
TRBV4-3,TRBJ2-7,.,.,TGCGCCAGCAGCCAAGAAGTGGTGGGTGGAAGGTCCTACGAGCAGTACTTC,CASSQEVVGGRSYEQYF
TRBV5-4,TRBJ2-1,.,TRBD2,TGTGCCAGCAGCTTGGGCGAGACTAGCGGCTACAATGAGCAGTTCTTC,CASSLGETSGYNEQFF
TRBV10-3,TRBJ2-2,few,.,TGTGCCATCAGTGGGGGAGATCACGCCGGGGAGCTGTTTTTT,CAISGGDHAGELFF
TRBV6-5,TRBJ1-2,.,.,TGTGCCAGCAGTTACTCGCAGAACCCTGCTAACTATGGCTACACCTTC,CASSYSQNPANYGYTF
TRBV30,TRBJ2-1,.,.,TGTGCCTGGAGTTACGCGTTAGCCTACAATGAGCAGTTCTTC,CAWSYALAYNEQFF
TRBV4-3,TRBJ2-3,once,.,TGCGCCAGCAGCCAACGGGATTACACAGATACGCAGTATTTT,CASSQRDYTDTQYF
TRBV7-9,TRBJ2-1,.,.,TGTGCCAGCATGGGGCAGGGAGGAAATGAGCAGTTCTTC,CASMGQGGNEQFF
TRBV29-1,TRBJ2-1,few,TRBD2,TGCAGCGTTGAACTTACCGGGAGGGAACTTAATGAGCAGTTCTTC,CSVELTGRELNEQFF
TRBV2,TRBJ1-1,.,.,TGTGCCAGCAACATTGAGTCAGACACAAGGAACACTGAAGCTTTCTTT,CASNIESDTRNTEAFF
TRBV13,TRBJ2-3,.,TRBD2,TGTGCCAGCAGCCGGCGGGGGACTAGCACAGATACGCAGTATTTT,CASSRRGTSTDTQYF
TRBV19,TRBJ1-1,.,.,TGTGCCAGTAGTGTACAGGGCATAGCCACTGAAGCTTTCTTT,CASSVQGIATEAFF
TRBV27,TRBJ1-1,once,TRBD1,TGTGCCAGCTTTACCTACGCAGGGGGCACTGAAGCTTTCTTT,CASFTYAGGTEAFF
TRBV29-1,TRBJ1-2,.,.,TGCAGCGTTGAATCAAGGGGTGGCTACACCTTC,CSVESRGGYTF
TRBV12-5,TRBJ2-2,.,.,TGTGCTAGTGGTTTTGGGGGGCACGGGGAGCTGTTTTTT,CASGFGGHGELFF
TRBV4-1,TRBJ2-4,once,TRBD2,TGCGCCAGCAGCCAAGAGACTAGCGGGGGTATCGCCAAAAACATTCAGTACTTC,CASSQETSGGIAKNIQYF
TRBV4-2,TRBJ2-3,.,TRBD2,TGTGCCAGCAGCCAAGATCTGAGCGGGGGGCCAGATACGCAGTATTTT,CASSQDLSGGPDTQYF
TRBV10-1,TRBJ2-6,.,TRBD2,TGCGCCAGCAGTGGAGCGGGGAGTGGGGCCAACGTCCTGACTTTC,CASSGAGSGANVLTF